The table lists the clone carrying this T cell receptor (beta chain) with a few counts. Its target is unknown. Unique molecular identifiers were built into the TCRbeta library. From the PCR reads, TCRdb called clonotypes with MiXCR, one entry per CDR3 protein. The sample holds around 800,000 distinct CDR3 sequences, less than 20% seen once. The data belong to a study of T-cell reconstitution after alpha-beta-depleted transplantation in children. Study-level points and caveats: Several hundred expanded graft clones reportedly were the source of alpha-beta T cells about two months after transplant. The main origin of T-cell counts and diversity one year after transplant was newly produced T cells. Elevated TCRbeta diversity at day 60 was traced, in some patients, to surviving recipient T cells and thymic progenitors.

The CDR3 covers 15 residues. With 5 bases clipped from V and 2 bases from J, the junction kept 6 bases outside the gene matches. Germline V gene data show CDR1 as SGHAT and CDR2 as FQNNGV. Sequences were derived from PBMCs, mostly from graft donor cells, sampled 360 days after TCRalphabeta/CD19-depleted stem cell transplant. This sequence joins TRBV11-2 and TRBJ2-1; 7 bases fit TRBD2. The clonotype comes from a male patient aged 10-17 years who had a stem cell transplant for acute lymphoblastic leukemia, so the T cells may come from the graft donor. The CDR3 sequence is CASSPSGLTYNEQFF. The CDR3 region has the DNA TGTGCCAGCAGCCCTAGCGGACTGACCTACAATGAGCAGTTCTTC.